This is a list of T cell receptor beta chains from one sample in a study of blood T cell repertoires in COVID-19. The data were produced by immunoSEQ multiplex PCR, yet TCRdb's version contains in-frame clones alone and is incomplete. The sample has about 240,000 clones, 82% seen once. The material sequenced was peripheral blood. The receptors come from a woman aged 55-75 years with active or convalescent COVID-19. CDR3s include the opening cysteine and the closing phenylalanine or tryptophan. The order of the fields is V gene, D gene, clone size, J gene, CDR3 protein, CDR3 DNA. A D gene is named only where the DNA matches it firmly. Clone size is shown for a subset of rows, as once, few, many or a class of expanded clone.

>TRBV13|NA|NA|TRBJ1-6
CASSLAAGPRPLHF
TGTGCCAGCAGCTTAGCGGCTGGGCCGCGACCCCTCCACTTT
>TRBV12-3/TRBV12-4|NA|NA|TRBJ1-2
CASSLTRDGYTF
TGTGCCAGCAGTTTAACCAGGGATGGCTACACCTTC
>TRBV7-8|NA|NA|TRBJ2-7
CASSLDRRDEQYF
TGTGCCAGCAGCTTAGACCGGAGAGACGAGCAGTACTTC
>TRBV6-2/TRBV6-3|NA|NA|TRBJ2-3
CASSYPRSHWGRSLTQYF
TGTGCCAGCAGTTACCCCAGGTCCCACTGGGGCCGGTCGTTGACGCAGTATTTT
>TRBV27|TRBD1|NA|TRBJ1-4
CASRDRGPTNEKLFF
TGTGCCAGCAGGGACAGGGGACCAACTAATGAAAAACTGTTTTTT
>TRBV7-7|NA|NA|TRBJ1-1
CASSSNLYSEAFF
TGTGCTAGCAGCTCCAATCTGTACAGTGAAGCTTTCTTT
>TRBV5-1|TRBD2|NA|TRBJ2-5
CASSLGSGGAETQYF
TGCGCCAGCAGCTTGGGAAGCGGGGGGGCAGAGACCCAGTACTTC
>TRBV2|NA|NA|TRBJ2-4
CASSEQGSKNIQYF
TGTGCCAGCAGTGAGCAGGGGTCCAAAAACATTCAGTACTTC
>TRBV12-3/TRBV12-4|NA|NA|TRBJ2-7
CASRQGLFYEQYF
TGTGCCAGCAGGCAGGGACTTTTCTACGAGCAGTACTTC
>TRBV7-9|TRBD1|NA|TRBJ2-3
CASSLNRGGTDTQYF
TGTGCCAGCAGCTTAAACAGGGGAGGCACAGATACGCAGTATTTT
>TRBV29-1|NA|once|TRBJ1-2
CSVQQDGYTF
TGCAGCGTCCAACAGGATGGCTACACCTTC
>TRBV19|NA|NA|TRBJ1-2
CASSYEGSGLDGGYTF
TGTGCCAGTAGTTATGAGGGTTCGGGTTTGGACGGTGGCTACACCTTC
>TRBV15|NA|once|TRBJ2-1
CATSRDRLLYNEQFF
TGTGCCACCAGCAGAGATCGACTCCTATACAATGAGCAGTTCTTC
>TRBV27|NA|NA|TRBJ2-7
CASSLKGGPLYEQYF
TGTGCCAGCAGTTTAAAAGGGGGTCCCTTGTACGAGCAGTACTTC
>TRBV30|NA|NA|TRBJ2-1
CAWSVRGNEQFF
TGTGCCTGGAGTGTACGGGGTAATGAGCAGTTCTTC
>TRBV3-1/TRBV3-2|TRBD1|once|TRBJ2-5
CASRRGQGLNQETQYF
TGTGCCAGCAGGCGGGGACAGGGCCTTAACCAAGAGACCCAGTACTTC
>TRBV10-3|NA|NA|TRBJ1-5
CAISESEGTAQPQHF
TGTGCCATCAGTGAGTCGGAGGGTACGGCTCAGCCCCAGCATTTT
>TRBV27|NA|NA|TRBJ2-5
CASRERWETQYF
TGTGCCAGCCGGGAACGTTGGGAGACCCAGTACTTC
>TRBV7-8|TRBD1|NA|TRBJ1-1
CASSSSTGNMNTEAFF
TGTGCCAGCAGCAGCTCGACAGGGAACATGAACACTGAAGCTTTCTTT
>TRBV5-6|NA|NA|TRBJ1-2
CASSTWALEGYTF
TGTGCCAGCAGCACCTGGGCCCTGGAAGGCTACACCTTC
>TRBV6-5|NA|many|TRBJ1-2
CATWMGGGYTF
TGTGCCACCTGGATGGGGGGTGGCTACACCTTC
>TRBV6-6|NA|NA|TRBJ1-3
CASSRLPFSPTGSPGNTIYF
TGTGCCAGCAGCCGCCTACCCTTTTCACCGACAGGATCTCCTGGAAACACCATATATTTT
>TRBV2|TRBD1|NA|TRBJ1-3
CASTAQGAGNTIYF
TGTGCCAGCACAGCACAGGGGGCTGGAAACACCATATATTTT
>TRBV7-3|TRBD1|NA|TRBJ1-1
CASSAQGANTEAFF
TGTGCCAGCAGCGCTCAGGGGGCGAACACTGAAGCTTTCTTT
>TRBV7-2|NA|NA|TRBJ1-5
CASSMRLGNQPQHF
TGTGCCAGCAGCATGAGACTGGGCAATCAGCCCCAGCATTTT
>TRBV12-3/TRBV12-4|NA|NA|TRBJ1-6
CASRAGWISPLHF
TGTGCCAGCAGAGCAGGGTGGATTTCACCCCTCCACTTT
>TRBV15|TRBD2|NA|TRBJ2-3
CATSRPPGASGGIGGTDTQYF
TGTGCCACCAGCAGGCCCCCGGGGGCTAGCGGGGGGATTGGGGGCACAGATACGCAGTATTTT
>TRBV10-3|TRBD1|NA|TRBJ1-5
CATTDRGAGQPQHF
TGTGCCACCACAGACAGGGGGGCGGGTCAGCCCCAGCATTTT
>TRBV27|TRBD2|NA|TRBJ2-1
CASTDLAGGTYNEQFF
TGTGCCAGCACCGATTTAGCGGGGGGAACCTACAATGAGCAGTTCTTC
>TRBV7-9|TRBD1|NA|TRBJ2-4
CASSWTGTALTIQYF
TGTGCCAGCAGCTGGACCGGGACAGCTCTTACCATTCAGTACTTC
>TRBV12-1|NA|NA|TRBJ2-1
CASSLQGEGNNEQFF
TGTGCCAGCAGCTTACAGGGTGAGGGCAACAATGAGCAGTTCTTC
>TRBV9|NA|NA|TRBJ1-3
CASSVTDSGNTIYF
TGTGCCAGCAGCGTGACAGACTCTGGAAACACCATATATTTT
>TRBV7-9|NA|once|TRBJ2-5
CASSLVPSGQGRETQYF
TGTGCCAGCAGCTTAGTCCCCTCTGGTCAGGGGCGGGAGACCCAGTACTTC
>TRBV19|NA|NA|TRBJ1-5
CASSIGRTRGNQPQHF
TGTGCCAGTAGTATAGGACGGACGAGGGGCAATCAGCCCCAGCATTTT
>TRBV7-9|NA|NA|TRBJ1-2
CASSPDRFQAIEYGYTF
TGTGCCAGCAGCCCCGACAGGTTCCAGGCCATAGAGTATGGCTACACCTTC
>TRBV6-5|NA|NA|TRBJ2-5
CASSRSRGRETQYF
TGTGCCAGCAGCCGATCGCGAGGGAGGGAGACCCAGTACTTC
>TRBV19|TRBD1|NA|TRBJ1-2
CASSLRTGDYGYTF
TGTGCCAGTAGTCTACGGACAGGGGACTATGGCTACACCTTC
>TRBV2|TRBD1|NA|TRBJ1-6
CASRDRESSYNSPLHF
TGTGCCAGCCGGGACAGGGAAAGCTCCTATAATTCACCCCTCCACTTT
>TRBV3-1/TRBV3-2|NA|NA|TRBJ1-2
CASSHEGIDGYTF
TGTGCCAGCAGCCATGAGGGAATAGATGGCTACACCTTC
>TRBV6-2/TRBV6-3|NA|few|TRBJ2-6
CASSVGANVLTF
TGTGCCAGCAGTGTAGGGGCCAACGTCCTGACTTTC
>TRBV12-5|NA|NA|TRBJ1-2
CASGHNYGYTF
TGTGCTAGTGGCCACAATTATGGCTACACCTTC
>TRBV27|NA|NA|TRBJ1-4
CASSSKGVTNEKLFF
TGTGCCAGCAGTTCGAAGGGAGTCACTAATGAAAAACTGTTTTTT
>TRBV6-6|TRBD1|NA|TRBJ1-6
CASIPGQSSPLHF
TGTGCCAGCATCCCGGGACAGTCTTCACCCCTCCACTTT
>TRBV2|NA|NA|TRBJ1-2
CASSDSPSGDGYTF
TGTGCCAGCAGTGATTCCCCTTCGGGGGATGGCTACACCTTC
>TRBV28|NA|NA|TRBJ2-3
CASTLGHTQYF
TGTGCCAGCACCCTTGGGCATACGCAGTATTTT
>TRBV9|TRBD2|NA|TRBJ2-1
CASSLSGGPSHNEQFF
TGTGCCAGCAGCCTTAGCGGGGGGCCCTCCCACAATGAGCAGTTCTTC
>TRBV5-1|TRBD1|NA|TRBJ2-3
CASSLGGQGVDTQYF
TGCGCCAGCAGCTTGGGAGGACAGGGGGTCGATACGCAGTATTTT
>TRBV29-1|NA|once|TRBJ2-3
CSVEKGGASPDTQYF
TGCAGCGTTGAGAAGGGGGGGGCCAGCCCAGATACGCAGTATTTT
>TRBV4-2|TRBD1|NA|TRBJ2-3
CASSLAGTGGRTDTQYF
TGTGCCAGCAGCCTCGCCGGGACAGGGGGCCGCACAGATACGCAGTATTTT
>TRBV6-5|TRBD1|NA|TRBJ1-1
CASKGQSWTEAFF
TGTGCCAGCAAGGGACAGTCCTGGACTGAAGCTTTCTTT
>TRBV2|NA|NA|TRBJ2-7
CASRGGLTGTGREQYF
TGTGCCAGCAGGGGAGGGTTAACCGGGACAGGTCGAGAGCAGTACTTC
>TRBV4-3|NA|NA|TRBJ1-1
CASSQAGYYKNTEAFF
TGCGCCAGCAGCCAAGCGGGGTACTATAAGAACACTGAAGCTTTCTTT